This TCR beta chain is drawn from a study of shared clonotypes between healthy human individuals (dated by TCRdb to about 2020). At the level of the whole study: A couple of women and a few men aged 18 to 49 years were included in the cohort. For each donor, three plates each were used for CD4 naive and CD4 memory, two plates were used for CD8 naive, and one plate was used for CD8 memory. The study deeply sequenced blood TCR repertoires of several healthy adults to estimate repertoire size and the extent of clonotype sharing between individuals. To increase sequencing depth and limit assay-specific biases, TCR repertoire library preparation and sequencing were carried out by different laboratories using diverse techniques. Each donor's leukapheresis produced roughly between about 0.9 and 9.5 billion PBMCs.

CD8 naive samples were obtained by positive selection for CCR7 among CD45RO-negative cells, yielding a CD45RA+CCR7+ population from which TemRA cells were excluded. The donors were healthy, HIV-negative adults who had no recently reported acute infections or vaccinations. Every donor was a Caucasian adult residing in Nashville, Tennessee, USA. After blood collection by leukapheresis, PBMCs were isolated using Ficoll-Histopaque density gradient centrifugation and then cryopreserved in the vapor phase of liquid nitrogen. Analytical flow cytometry was used to check the purity and quantity of every magnetically sorted T cell population. From each sorted fraction, genomic DNA was isolated and quantified by UV absorbance on a Nanodrop 2000c. The CDR3 spans 13 residues, from the cysteine through the phenylalanine. The CDR3 DNA has 39 bases and is translated from base 1. The germline V gene (reference sequence) sets CDR1 to LNHDA and CDR2 to SQIVND. The junction carries 10 bases between V and J, which are trimmed by 7 bases and 1 base respectively.

The paper as a whole reports these results and caveats: Naive subsets generally had larger estimated clonotype richness than memory subsets did. Sharing across a handful of donors was observed for approximately 5% of naive CD4, about 3.2% of naive CD8, roughly 2.3% of memory CD4, and approximately 0.41% of memory CD8 clonotypes. Even with the large sequencing depth, rarefaction of the sorted-subset datasets indicated that sequencing was incomplete. Clonotypes shared by all four sorted-subset donors showed higher generation probabilities than non-shared clonotypes. Pairwise subsampling indicated that sequencing depth was expected to affect the degree of clonotype sharing among donors. Because the study included only a small number of donors, the genetic and exposure-history diversity represented was limited. Sampling was limited to blood, and TCR repertoires in tissue likely differ from TCR repertoires in blood.

Comment on this clone: No cognate antigen has been identified for it. There are no base qualities to consult, and no much larger clone falls within one base.

Using the deep immunoSEQ assay, TCR CDR3 regions were amplified from genomic DNA by multiplex PCR. Genomic DNA extracted from each cell subset was distributed evenly over all wells of several immunoSEQ 96-well plates, and each plate served as one replicate. For sorted subsets, roughly 200 ng of genomic DNA, equivalent to 25,000 to 35,000 T cell genomes, went into each replicate PCR. Purified libraries were quantified with a Qubit 3.0 fluorometer, sized on a Bioanalyzer 2100, and re-quantified with the KAPA Library Quantification kit. Each immunoSEQ 96-well plate was sequenced on its own single-read 150-cycle Illumina NextSeq 550 flow cell. From the authors' description of their analysis: Because only junctional sequences without quality scores were contained in the immunoSEQ output, filtering matching that applied to full-length reads could not be performed. To assign V/J genes and CDR3, sequences were annotated against IMGT germline references using PyIR, a Python wrapper for IgBLAST v1.9. Reads were filtered out if the reads had weak V/J assignments (E-value above 1e-6), no CDR3, stop codons, out-of-frame junctions, or ambiguous translated residues. V3J clonotypes were defined as sequences sharing the same inferred V gene, J gene, and CDR3 amino acid sequence. Percentage overlap between repertoires was computed as shared unique clonotypes divided by the size of the smaller repertoire. RTK rarefaction, the Chao1 estimator, and Recon v2.1 estimates of unobserved clonotypes were used to assess repertoire richness. For all TCRbeta clonotypes obtained by the gDNA method from four donors, generation probabilities were computed with OLGA. TCRdb took over this immuneACCESS table, retaining in-frame rearrangements with V and J assigned. Such tables are incomplete; in checked studies, under half of the missing clones stem from an unresolved V gene, and the remainder is unexplained. The V and J calls and clone size come from that table; D and trimming were worked out from the DNA. This sample comprises some 2,100,000 clones, more than 85% of them detected only once. The top ten clonotypes cover approximately 1.7% of the sample.

This TCR came from a man aged 18-30 years in good health. Some clones in this sample may be carry-over from other donors' samples. Sequencing was carried out using naive CD8+ T cells from PBMCs. This specimen's cell subset or site label, per the study, means: CD45RA+CCR7+. Here the chain combines TRBV19 and TRBJ1-1, with no confident D gene call. In nucleotide form, the sequence is TGTGCCAGTACCCCAGACGGGAACACTGAAGCTTTCTTT. Translation gives CASTPDGNTEAFF.